Listed here is a single T cell receptor beta chain. It lacks a known antigen. No clone much larger than this one lies a single base away; base qualities are absent. This sample is part of a study of technical replicates of blood from four donors (TCRdb year 2017). Libraries were made using the immunoSEQ multiplex PCR assay. TCRdb's version of the immuneACCESS table is confined to in-frame rearrangements and falls short of the full clone set. An unresolved V gene accounts for under half of the shortfall where checked; the remainder is of unknown origin. The sample includes tens of thousands of clones, with approximately 87% observed a single time. In total, the top ten clones hold roughly 5.2% of the sample. Sequences MNHNS (CDR1) and SASEGT (CDR2) are obtained from the germline V gene. Counted from cysteine to phenylalanine, this CDR3 has 16 amino acids. The CDR3 DNA has 48 bases and is translated from base 1. The V end gives up 2 bases and the J end 6 bases, leaving 11 bases in the junction not matched to a gene.

Sequenced input: PBMCs. The chain was built from TRBV6-1 and TRBJ1-2, and 8 junctional nucleotides match TRBD1. This receptor was obtained from a human donor in good health. Some clones in this sample may be carry-over from other donors' samples. CDR3 reads: CASSENGAGGANGYTF. At the DNA level, the sequence is TGTGCCAGCAGTGAAAATGGGGCAGGGGGCGCGAATGGCTACACCTTC.